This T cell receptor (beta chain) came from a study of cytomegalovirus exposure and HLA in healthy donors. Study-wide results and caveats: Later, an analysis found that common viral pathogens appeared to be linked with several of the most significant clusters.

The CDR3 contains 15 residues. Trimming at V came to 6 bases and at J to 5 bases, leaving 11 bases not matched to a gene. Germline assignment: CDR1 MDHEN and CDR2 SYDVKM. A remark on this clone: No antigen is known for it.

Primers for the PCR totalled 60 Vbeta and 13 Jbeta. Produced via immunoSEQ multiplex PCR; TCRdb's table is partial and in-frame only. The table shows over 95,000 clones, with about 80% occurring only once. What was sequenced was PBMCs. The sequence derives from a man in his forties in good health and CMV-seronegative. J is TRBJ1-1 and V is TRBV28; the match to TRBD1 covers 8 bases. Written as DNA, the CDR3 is TGTGCCAGCAGCCTCGAGGTGACAGGGGCGACTGAAGCTTTCTTT. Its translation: CASSLEVTGATEAFF.